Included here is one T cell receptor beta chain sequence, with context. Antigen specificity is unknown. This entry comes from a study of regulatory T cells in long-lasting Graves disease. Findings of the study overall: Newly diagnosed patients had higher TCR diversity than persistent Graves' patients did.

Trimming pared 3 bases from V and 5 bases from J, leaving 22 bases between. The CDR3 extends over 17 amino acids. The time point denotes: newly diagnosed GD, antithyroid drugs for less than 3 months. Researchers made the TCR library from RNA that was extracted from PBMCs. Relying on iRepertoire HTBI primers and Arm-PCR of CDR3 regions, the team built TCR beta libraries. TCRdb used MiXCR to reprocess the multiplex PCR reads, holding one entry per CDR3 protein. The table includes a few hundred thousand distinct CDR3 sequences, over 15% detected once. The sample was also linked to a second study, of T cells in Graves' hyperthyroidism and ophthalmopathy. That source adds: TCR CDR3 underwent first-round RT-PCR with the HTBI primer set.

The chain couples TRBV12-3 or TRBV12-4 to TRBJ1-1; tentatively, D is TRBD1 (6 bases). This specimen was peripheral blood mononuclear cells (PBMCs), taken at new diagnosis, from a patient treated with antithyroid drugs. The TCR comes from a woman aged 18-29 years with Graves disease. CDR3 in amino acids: CASSFRVRIGGPTEAFF. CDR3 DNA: TGTGCCAGCAGTTTTAGGGTGAGAATCGGGGGCCCAACTGAAGCTTTCTTT.